What follows is one T cell receptor beta chain and its context. Its binding antigen is unknown. The record has no base qualities; no much larger clone is one base away. This entry belongs to a study of cytomegalovirus exposure and HLA in healthy donors (dated by TCRdb to about 2017). In terms of the full investigation: According to an earlier analysis of 587 of the donors, about 179 million T cells yielded over 90 million unique TCR beta sequences and around 300 Gb of sequence data. About 280 gigabases of sequencing data and approximately 93 million unique TCR sequences were included in an early release covering several hundred HLA-typed donors. The genetic ancestry cluster associated with self-reported Caucasian donors included 81% of the roughly 400 genotyped donors. The study was designed to test whether signatures of past pathogen exposure could be identified by cataloging public T cell receptors. The study used immunosequencing to profile the T cell repertoires of 600 to 850 subjects and linked those repertoires to cytomegalovirus serostatus. A separate validation cohort of about 110 different subjects was used in addition to the approximately 610-subject first cohort. To predict cytomegalovirus infection status, the study brought together high-throughput TCR immunosequencing, statistical association of individual TCRs with disease status, and machine learning. A later analysis re-analyzed previously published TCR beta repertoires from roughly 690 donors and added high-resolution HLA genotyping to study TCR occurrence patterns. Rather than using new phenotypic data, the later analysis identified candidate immune exposures from TCR beta sequences and from how often those sequences occurred across donors. In an earlier analysis of around 540 of the donors, high-throughput TCR beta sequencing was used to judge whether each TCR beta V gene segment behaved as functional or pseudogenic. Donor age, sex, ethnicity and CMV serostatus were collected together with the repertoire data. In a later genetic analysis, genome-wide SNP genotypes for about 55% of the roughly 700 donors were used, and that subset was treated as a discovery cohort. All discovery cohort repertoires had been generated on a single sequencing platform. HLA typing included class I and class II loci at four-digit resolution. Typing coverage differed by locus: A, B, C, DRB1 and DQB1 were typed in roughly 620-630 donors, DQA1 in 500 to 550, DPA1 in around 610, and DPB1 in 472. A few DR-DQ haplotypes were handled as single units for association and clustering because linkage in the cohort was strong. Across 398 genotyped donors of the cohort, an average of 235,054 unique TCR beta nucleotide sequences per donor were sequenced, and about a sixth of those sequences were non-productive.

The library was built by means of the immunoSEQ multiplex PCR assay. For the multiplex PCR, a mixture combining 60 forward primers for TCR Vbeta segments and 13 reverse primers for TCR Jbeta segments was used. A multiplex PCR assay on genomic DNA amplified the CDR3 region of rearranged TCR beta genes. Amplified TCR beta libraries were sequenced as 87-base-pair reads on the Illumina HiSeq System. The source study handled its data this way. In a later analysis, roughly 80 million unique TCR beta chains were counted across the 690 or so repertoires, and roughly 9.9 million of these chains were shared by at least two donors. Raw reads were error-corrected and collapsed into unique sequences by a nearest-neighbor algorithm in which closely related sequences were merged to remove PCR and sequencing errors. To assign V, D and J gene segments, CDR3 sequences were aligned to IMGT reference sequences. For a sequence to be retained, a match of at least six nucleotides to both a V gene segment and a J gene segment was required. Rearrangements were called productive when the CDR3 lacked stop codons and stayed in frame with V and J; all others were non-productive. Following IMGT convention, CDR3 was defined as the stretch from the second conserved V-encoded cysteine to the conserved J-encoded phenylalanine. In an earlier analysis of just under 600 of the donors, sequences lacking an unambiguous match to a single V gene segment were excluded. An earlier analysis of several hundred of the donors called V segments functional above 56.7% productive rearrangements and segregating when the between-donor standard deviation exceeded 5%. A statistical classification framework was built to diagnose cytomegalovirus status from the catalog of TCR beta chain sequences. V and J gene assignment, in a later analysis, came from comparing TCR nucleotide sequences with IMGT/GENE-DB human TR gene sequences. In a later analysis, CDR3 sequences and most-parsimonious VDJ recombination scenarios were assigned using the TCRdist pipeline. In a later analysis, each TCR beta chain was defined by its CDR3 amino acid sequence together with its V-gene family, and reads without a unique V-gene family were excluded. To address suspected cross-contamination and a sequencing artifact, a later analysis removed roughly 640 highly shared, low-generation-probability nucleotide sequences. A later analysis calculated a clonal expansion index for each public chain from normalized within-repertoire ranks of inferred template counts. A later analysis computed generation probabilities with a VDJ recombination model fitted to out-of-frame rearrangements, and checked the results against IGoR. Hypergeometric tests were used in a later analysis to score TCR-TCR, TCR-HLA and TCR-CMV co-occurrence, with a repertoire-size bias correction applied to the TCR pairs. A later analysis estimated false discovery rates by permuting HLA or CMV assignments 20 times. In a later analysis, co-occurring TCRs were grouped using DBSCAN, and TCRdist sequence similarity was added for clustering within HLA-allele-positive subsets. Repertoires with fewer than 30,000 or more than 120,000 public chains, plus five repertoires with anomalous nucleotide sharing, were excluded from co-occurrence clustering. Imported from immuneACCESS, the table was reduced by TCRdb to in-frame sequences with V and J called. These copies leave out some clones; in studies compared against another copy, an unresolved V gene accounts for under half, and the cause of the remainder is not known. V and J calls and clone size are given by that table; D and trimming were obtained from the DNA. The table for this sample lists about 190,000 clones; 75% to 90% of them were counted only once. The ten largest make up less than 1.3% of the sample.

General conclusions and limits of the study: About 17 rarely observed V segments, including chromosome 9 orphons, were excluded from the earlier analysis of about 600 of the donors because counts were too low. For the cohort, immune exposure information was limited to CMV serostatus. The authors suggested that the approach could potentially be generalized to other disease states and immunological phenotypes. This cohort had only TCR beta chains sequenced, and the lack of alpha or paired-chain data limited which features could be detected. A later analysis reported that several top co-occurrence clusters appeared linked to parvovirus B19, influenza, CMV and Epstein-Barr virus. An earlier analysis of around 500 of the donors showed that most TCR beta V segments appeared in productive rearrangements either about 87% or about 30% of the time, which broadly matched IMGT annotations. Across donors, most TCR sequences were observed very rarely, whereas some public TCRs were present in many individuals. A later analysis found that HLA-associated TCR beta chains were more clonally expanded and had lower generation probabilities than equally common non-associated chains. In a later analysis, TCR association rates were found to vary across HLA loci, with the most associated TCRs seen for DRB1 alleles and the fewest for HLA-C alleles. A few of the identified cytomegalovirus-associated TCR beta chains were confirmed in vitro to be specific for cytomegalovirus antigens. When HLA alleles, especially DR and DQ, strongly co-occurred, TCR associations were difficult to assign to individual alleles. Sequencing depth was assumed to be roughly uniform across donors in the presence/absence analyses, though that assumption may not hold. Because HLA typing was unavailable for some donors at each locus, only the typed subset was used in association tests. Specific HLA alleles were associated with 15,000 to 20,000 TCR beta sequences at a false discovery rate of 0.05 in a later analysis. A cluster of highly shared sequence variants was judged likely to be a technical artifact of the sequencing pipeline. The study listed approximately 160 TCR beta chains as associated with cytomegalovirus. Correlated functional status among segregating V segments might reflect linkage disequilibrium, but an unknown experimental factor could not be ruled out. A further reported finding was that TCR beta sequences accurately predicted the HLA-A and HLA-B alleles for most subjects in the first cohort. In a later genetic analysis, fewer N-insertions in productive TCRs were reported among donors in an Asian-associated ancestry cluster than the roughly 700-donor mean. A later genetic analysis associated a missense DCLRE1C variant with V-gene and J-gene trimming of TCR beta chains, and an independent cohort replicated the association. In both the original and validation cohorts, the classifier was reported to diagnose cytomegalovirus status with high specificity and sensitivity. In a later analysis, most CMV-associated TCR beta chains were found to appear HLA-restricted, with HLA associations seemingly driven largely by CMV exposure.

The cohort was made up of 500 to 850 healthy bone marrow donors. At the time of sampling, all cohort members were nominally healthy, though unrecorded immune exposures were likely present. The donor tested CMV seronegative, placing the donor among the 352 seronegative members of the cohort. A peripheral blood sample was collected from each donor, and TCR beta sequencing was performed on peripheral blood mononuclear cells. Genomic DNA extraction from the blood cell samples was performed with the Qiagen DNeasy Blood Extraction Kit. Sequencing was done on a sample of PBMCs. The sequence was obtained from a boy between 2 and 10 years old in good health and CMV-seronegative.

In nucleotides, the sequence is TGTGCCTCTTTTACTAGCGGGAGTGTCAATGAGCAGTTCTTC. It is translated as CASFTSGSVNEQFF. In this chain, TRBV30 is recombined with TRBJ2-1; 11 central nucleotides agree with TRBD2. The CDR1 and CDR2 encoded by the germline V gene (reference sequence) are GTSNPN and SVGIG. Including the terminal cysteine and phenylalanine, the CDR3 comprises 14 residues. The kept DNA is CDR3 alone, 42 bases in frame from the first base. Trimming takes 7 bases off V and 6 bases off J; junction bases not matched to a gene: 8.